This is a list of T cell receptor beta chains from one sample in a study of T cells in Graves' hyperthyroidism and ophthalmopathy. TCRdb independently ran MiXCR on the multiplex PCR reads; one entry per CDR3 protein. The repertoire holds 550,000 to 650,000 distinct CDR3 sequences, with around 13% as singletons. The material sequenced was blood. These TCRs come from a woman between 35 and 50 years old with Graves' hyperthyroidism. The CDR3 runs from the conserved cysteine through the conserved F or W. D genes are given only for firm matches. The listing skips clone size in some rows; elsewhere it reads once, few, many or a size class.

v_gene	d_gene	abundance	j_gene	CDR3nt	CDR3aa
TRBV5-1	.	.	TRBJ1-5	TGCGCCAGCAGCCTCGACCCCGCCGGTCAGCCCCAGCATTTT	CASSLDPAGQPQHF
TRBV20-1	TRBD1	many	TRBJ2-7	TGCAGTGCTAGAGATGGGGGACAGAACGAGCAGTACTTC	CSARDGGQNEQYF
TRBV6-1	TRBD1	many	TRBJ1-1	TGTGCCAGCAGAGAGGGGGCAATAGAGGGGACTAAAGCTTTCTTT	CASREGAIEGTKAFF
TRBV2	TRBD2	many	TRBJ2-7	TGTGCCAGCACAGGGACTAGCGGGGCCTACGAGCAGTACTTC	CASTGTSGAYEQYF
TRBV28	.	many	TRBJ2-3	TGTGCCAGCAGCACGGCTCCGAGAACAGATACGCAGTATTTT	CASSTAPRTDTQYF
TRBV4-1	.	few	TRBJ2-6	TGCGCCAGCAGCCATATGGAGGGAACAGGGGCCAACGTCCTGACTTTC	CASSHMEGTGANVLTF
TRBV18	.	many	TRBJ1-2	TGTGCCAGCTCACCAGCCCCAGCCGGCTACACCTTC	CASSPAPAGYTF
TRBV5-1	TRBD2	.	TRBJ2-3	TGCGCCAGCAGCGTCGGGACTAGCGGGGATGTCACAGATACGCAGTATTTT	CASSVGTSGDVTDTQYF
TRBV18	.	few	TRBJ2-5	TGTGCCAGCTCGGAGGGCGCTGAAGAGACCCAGTACTTC	CASSEGAEETQYF
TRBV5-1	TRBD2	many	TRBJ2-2	TGCGCCAGCATGCTAGCGGGAGGCGACACCGGGGAGCTGTTTTTT	CASMLAGGDTGELFF
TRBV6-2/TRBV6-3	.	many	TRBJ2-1	TGTGCCAGCACTAACCGGGGCTATTACAATGAGCAGTTCTTC	CASTNRGYYNEQFF
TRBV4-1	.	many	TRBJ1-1	TGCGCCAGCAGCCAATACGAACAGGACACTGAAGCTTTCTTT	CASSQYEQDTEAFF
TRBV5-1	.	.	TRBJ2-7	TGTGCCAGCAGCTTGTATGGGCAGGGGAGCTCCTACGAGCAGTACTTC	CASSLYGQGSSYEQYF
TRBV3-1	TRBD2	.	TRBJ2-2	TGTGCCAGCAGCCAAGGGACTAGCGGGAGTATACACGGGGAGCTGTTTTTT	CASSQGTSGSIHGELFF
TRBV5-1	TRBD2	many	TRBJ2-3	TGCGCCAGCAGCGGCGGGGGGACTAGCTCTACAGATACGCAGTATTTT	CASSGGGTSSTDTQYF
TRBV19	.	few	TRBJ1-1	TGTGCCAGTAAGGCGGAGAACACTGAAGCTTTCTTT	CASKAENTEAFF
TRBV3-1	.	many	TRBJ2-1	TGTGCCAGCAGCACCACTAATCAGCAGTTCTTC	CASSTTNQQFF
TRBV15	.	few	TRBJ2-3	TGTGCCACCAGCAGTACTAGCACAGATACGCAGTATTTT	CATSSTSTDTQYF
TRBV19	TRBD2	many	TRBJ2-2	TGTGCCAGTAGTAGTAGGTCTGGACTAGCCCTACCCACCGGGGAGCTGTTTTTT	CASSSRSGLALPTGELFF
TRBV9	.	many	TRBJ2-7	TGTGCCAGCAGCAACTTCGGGAGTCCCTACGAGCAGTACTTC	CASSNFGSPYEQYF
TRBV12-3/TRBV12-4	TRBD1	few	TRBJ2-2	TGTGCCAGCAGTTTTTTCGCCGGACAGGGGGGCGGCGCGAACACCGGGGAGCTGTTTTTT	CASSFFAGQGGGANTGELFF
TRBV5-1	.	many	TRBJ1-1	TGCGCCAGCAGCCTGAAGAGGCAGAACACTGAAGCTTTCTTT	CASSLKRQNTEAFF
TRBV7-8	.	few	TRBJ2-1	TGTGCCAGCAGCCTAGGGGGGACGAGCAATGAGCAGTTCTTC	CASSLGGTSNEQFF
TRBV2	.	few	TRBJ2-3	TGTGCCAGCAGTCCAGAAGGGACCCTATCAGATACGCAGTATTTT	CASSPEGTLSDTQYF
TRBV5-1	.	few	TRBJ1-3	TGCGCCAGCAGCCCGCACGGTAACTGGTGGCAATCCCCTCCAAAGCGCGCTGGAAACACCATATATTTT	CASSPHGNWWQSPPKRAGNTIYF
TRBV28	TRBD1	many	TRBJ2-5	TGTGCCAGCAGTTCCGGACAGGGGGCCGGAGAGACCCAGTACTTC	CASSSGQGAGETQYF
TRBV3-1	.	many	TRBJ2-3	TGTGCCAGCAGCCCCTCGGAGCAGCTCCGTTTTGGTACGCAGTATTTT	CASSPSEQLRFGTQYF
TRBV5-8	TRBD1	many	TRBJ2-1	TGTGCCAGCACCCTCGGGGGGACAGGGGGCTACAATGAGCAGTTCTTC	CASTLGGTGGYNEQFF
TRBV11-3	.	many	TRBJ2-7	TGTGCCAGCAGCCTCGGGGGATTCGAGCAGTACTTC	CASSLGGFEQYF
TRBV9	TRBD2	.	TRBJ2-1	TGTGCCAGCAGCAAGGGACGGGGGACTAAATACGACAATGAGCAGTTCTTC	CASSKGRGTKYDNEQFF
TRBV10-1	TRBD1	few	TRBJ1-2	TGCGCCAAACCGGGACAGGACTTAGCTAACTATGGCTACACCTTC	CAKPGQDLANYGYTF
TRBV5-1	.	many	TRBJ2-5	TGCGCCAGCAGCTTGGCCGGGACGGAACAAGAGACCCAGTACTTC	CASSLAGTEQETQYF
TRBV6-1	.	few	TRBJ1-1	TGTGCCAGCAGTGGCGACAGAATAGTGAACACTGAAGCTTTCTTT	CASSGDRIVNTEAFF
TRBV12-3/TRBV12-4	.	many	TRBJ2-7	TGTGCCAGCAGTTTAAGTACCCAGGACGAGCAGTACTTC	CASSLSTQDEQYF
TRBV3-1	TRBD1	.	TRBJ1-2	TGTGCCAGCAGCCAGGCCCCGGGACAGGGTAATGGCTACACCTTC	CASSQAPGQGNGYTF
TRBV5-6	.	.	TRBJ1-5	TGTGCCAGCAGCGTGACCTTGGGGAATCAGCCCCAGCATTTT	CASSVTLGNQPQHF
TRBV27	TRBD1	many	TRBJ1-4	TGTGCCAGCAGCTTAACAGGGGGCAATTATGAAAAACTGTTTTTT	CASSLTGGNYEKLFF
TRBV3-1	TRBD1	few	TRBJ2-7	TGTGCCAGCAGCCAAACCAGGGGGCCGGGTACGAGCGAGCAGTACTTC	CASSQTRGPGTSEQYF
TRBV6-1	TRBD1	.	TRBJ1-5	TGTGCCAGCTGGACAGGGGGCTTTGGCAATCAGCCCCAGCATTTT	CASWTGGFGNQPQHF
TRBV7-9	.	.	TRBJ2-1	TGTGCCAGCAGCTTTGCGGGCTCCTACAATGAGCAGTTCTTC	CASSFAGSYNEQFF
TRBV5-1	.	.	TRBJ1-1	TGCGCCAGCAGCTTAAACCAGGGGAACACTGAAGCTTTCTTT	CASSLNQGNTEAFF